This T cell receptor beta chain was sequenced for a study of blood T cells in healthy people across ages. V was pared by 5 bases and J by 6 bases, with 2 bases of the junction left unmatched. CDR1 SEHNR and CDR2 FQNEAQ come from the germline V gene (reference sequence). The CDR3 extends over 12 amino acids. A note on this clonotype: Its target is not known.

Overall study findings and caveats: Per million T cells, TCR beta diversity dropped about linearly as age rose.

Combining a sample-barcoded 5' primer with a J-beta primer mix, a second PCR ran for roughly 7 to 12 cycles. MiXCR was run by TCRdb on the 5' RACE reads, yielding one entry per CDR3 protein. The sample contains about 540,000 distinct CDR3 sequences, about 24% of which appear only once. The amount of total RNA extracted per sample was at least 6 micrograms. These records were also assigned to another study, of T cells of mothers and their children. This second study notes: A slight, non-significant increase in overlap was found for related mother-child pairs relative to unrelated pairs.

Material for sequencing was blood. The rearrangement links TRBV7-9 to TRBJ1-2; TRBD1 matches at 8 bases. The origin of this receptor is a boy aged 5-17 years in good health. In DNA, the CDR3 is TGTGCCAGCAGCCCGACAGGGGATGGCTACACCTTC. It is translated as CASSPTGDGYTF.